Presented here are 10 T cell receptor beta chains from one specimen sequenced in a study of vaccination effects on CD4 cells after COVID-19. ViraFEST used viral peptide pools to expand antigen-specific CD4+ T cells before sequencing. After around 10 days in culture, the CD4+ T cells were isolated. Either the BNT162b2 or mRNA-1273 vaccine was given to participants in two doses. Their antigens remain unidentified. Assay: immunoSEQ multiplex PCR; the TCRdb copy retains only in-frame clones and omits some. The sample shows roughly 70,000 clones, roughly 76% of them seen only once. Sequenced here: CD4+ T cells from PBMCs cultured with HCoV-OC43 spike peptides, sampled after COVID-19 vaccination. The sample's subset: HCoV-OC43 spike overlapping peptide pool stimulation. Receptors were obtained from a human donor who received a COVID-19 vaccine.

The chain carries TRBV18 and TRBJ1-5; unclear D gene. There are 14 residues in the CDR3. Deletions cut 5 bases from V and 9 bases from J, with 17 bases between. Germline loops: CDR1 KGHSH, CDR2 LQKENI. The CDR3 DNA is TGTGCCAGCTCAGTAGACTCGGTTCGTCGGCCCCAGCATTTT. As protein: CASSVDSVRRPQHF.

The chain recombines TRBV2 with TRBJ1-1; D call uncertain. Trimming pared 6 bases from V and 4 bases from J, leaving 9 bases between. There are 12 residues in the CDR3. The germline V gene encodes CDR1 SNHLY and CDR2 FYNNEI. CDR3 protein: CASRQGITEAFF. CDR3 bases: TGTGCCAGCAGACAAGGCATCACTGAAGCTTTCTTT.

The gene calls are TRBV10-2 and TRBJ1-4; 7 bases are a match to TRBD1. The germline gives CDR1 WSHSY, CDR2 SAAADI. Trimming took 3 bases from V and 5 from J; bases not matched to a gene: 9. The CDR3 loop spans 16 amino acids. CDR3: CASSDGIPTGNEKLFF. CDR3 nucleotides: TGCGCCAGCAGTGATGGTATCCCGACAGGGAATGAAAAACTGTTTTTT.

The chain links TRBV5-1 to TRBJ1-2; TRBD1 might be the D (6 bases). CDR1 is SGHRS, CDR2 YFSETQ, per germline. The CDR3 spans 14 residues. Trimming cost V 0 bases and J 8 bases, with 14 bases left between them. The CDR3 nucleotides are TGCGCCAGCAGCTTGGAGTCAAGGGGGGAAGGCTACACCTTC. Amino acids: CASSLESRGEGYTF.

The rearrangement uses TRBV6-5 and TRBJ1-1; D is perhaps TRBD1 (5 bases). V was trimmed by 3 bases and J by 1 base, leaving 12 bases between them. This CDR3 has 15 residues. CDR1 and CDR2 (germline): MNHEY, SVGAGI. This CDR3 reads CASSYILQENTEAFF. The CDR3 DNA reads TGTGCCAGCAGTTATATCCTACAGGAGAACACTGAAGCTTTCTTT.

This clone was seen a handful of times. Other nucleotide sequences from this sample produce the same CDR3. The rearrangement uses TRBV6-5 and TRBJ1-1; perhaps TRBD1 as D (5 bases). Germline-derived CDR1 and CDR2 are MNHEY and SVGAGI. V was clipped by 2 bases and J by 1 base, with 8 bases between them. The CDR3 is made up of 14 amino acids. The CDR3 bases are TGTGCCAGCAGTTACGGGACGGGGAACACTGAAGCTTTCTTT. Translating it yields CASSYGTGNTEAFF.

The chain is built from TRBV25-1 and TRBJ1-2, with 7 bases fitting TRBD1. The germline V gene encodes CDR1 MGHDK and CDR2 SYGVNS. Trimming took 3 bases from V and 7 from J; bases not matched to a gene: 5. The CDR3 has 13 amino acids. The CDR3, as DNA: TGTGCCAGCAGTGATGGCAGGGGGTTTGGCTACACCTTC. Its protein product is CASSDGRGFGYTF.

The chain joins TRBV6-4 to TRBJ2-6; maybe TRBD1 (6 bases). Trimming removed 2 bases from V and 0 bases from J, with 17 bases in between. CDR3 length equals 19 residues. Germline V CDR1 and CDR2: MRHNA, SNTAGT. Here the CDR3 DNA reads TGTGCCAGCAGTGACCCACAGGGTCCTCCTCGCTCTGGGGCCAACGTCCTGACTTTC. This codes for CASSDPQGPPRSGANVLTF.

This clone was observed a few times. This chain joins TRBV6-5 and TRBJ2-2, with D possibly TRBD1 on 5 matching bases. CDR3 length: 15 amino acids. Trimming took off 1 base at V and 6 bases at J, with 12 bases between the two ends. CDR1 MNHEY and CDR2 SVGAGI come from the germline V gene. The CDR3 nucleotides read TGTGCCAGCAGTTACTATGCAGGGTCAGCCGGGGAGCTGTTTTTT. Its protein product is CASSYYAGSAGELFF.

The CDR3 loop is CASSQSHIGQEPQHF. CDR3 bases: TGCGCCAGCAGCCAATCACATATTGGACAGGAGCCCCAGCATTTT. The chain has TRBV4-1 and TRBJ1-5, with 7 bases matching TRBD1. V trimming: 2 bases; J trimming: 8 bases; junction bases outside the gene matches: 9. Looked up from germline, CDR1 is MGHRA and CDR2 is YSYEKL. The CDR3 contains 15 residues.